This record covers a single T cell receptor beta chain. Produced via immunoSEQ multiplex PCR; TCRdb's table is partial and in-frame only. The data hold around 130,000 clones, with 70% to 90% observed a single time. As for time point: blood 2 weeks post-SBRT. Treatment indicated: 15 Gy SBRT to primary tumor, nephrectomy 4 weeks later. Clear cell pathology was present in this patient's renal cell carcinoma. Germline loops: CDR1 GTSNPN, CDR2 SVGIG (reference sequence). The CDR3 runs to 15 residues. Trimming cost V 4 bases and J 0 bases, with 13 bases left between them. This sample is drawn from a study of radiation and T cells in renal cell carcinoma.

The receptor was isolated from a woman between 65 and 79 years old with renal cell carcinoma. Specimen: blood, collected from a patient whose treatment included radiotherapy and nephrectomy. The V call is TRBV30, the J call TRBJ1-5; tentatively, D is TRBD1 (5 bases). The chain's CDR3 is CAWTGSLNSNQPQHF. The CDR3 DNA follows: TGTGCCTGGACAGGGTCTCTAAATAGCAATCAGCCCCAGCATTTT.